This T cell receptor beta chain stems from a study of metastatic and nonmetastatic thyroid tumors. TCRdb reanalyzed the PCR reads via MiXCR. The sample has more than 25,000 clones, around 20% seen once. Turning to this clone: Antigen: not known.

Germline CDR1 reads MDHEN; CDR2 reads SYDVKM. This CDR3 spans 16 amino acids. Trimming cost V 3 bases and J 6 bases, with 18 bases left between them. Study results and caveats: Malignant thyroid tumors reportedly exceeded benign nodules significantly in TCR beta diversity, with the difference appearing in blood and tumor.

Patients underwent thyroid surgery, and none had received any treatment before it. This chain uses TRBV28 with TRBJ1-5; no clear D. This clonotype originated in a male donor with papillary thyroid cancer or a benign thyroid nodule (not recorded which). Some clones in this sample may be carry-over from other donors' samples. Sequencing used blood. The CDR3 nucleotides are TGTGCCAGCAGTTTTTCGGGTGTTGGTATAGGTCAGCCCCAGCATTTT. This translates into CASSFSGVGIGQPQHF.